The 22 T cell receptor beta chains in this list originate from one sample, sequenced in a study of response to subunit inactivated influenza vaccine. TCRdb fed the RT-PCR reads into MiXCR, producing one record per CDR3 protein. Among about 500,000 distinct CDR3 sequences, approximately 15% were seen once, and the ten largest hold 3%. Sequences were derived from CD4+ T cells sorted from PBMCs, sampled roughly 24 months after vaccination. These receptor sequences come from a man in his fifties or sixties who received an inactivated influenza vaccine.

This clonotype was found a few times. The gene calls are TRBV9 and TRBJ2-5, with 7 bases matching TRBD1. Germline CDR1 and CDR2: SGDLS and YYNGEE. The CDR3 totals 13 residues. J lost 4 bases, V lost 3 bases, and 3 bases had no gene match. CDR3 in amino acids: CASSATGVETQYF. CDR3 DNA sequence: TGTGCCAGCAGCGCCACAGGGGTAGAGACCCAGTACTTC.

The chain recombines TRBV4-2 with TRBJ2-3, with 12 bases matching TRBD2. The CDR3 runs 17 residues. From germline, CDR1 is LGHNA and CDR2 YNFKEQ. V lost 2 bases to trimming and J lost 0 bases; unmatched junction nucleotides: 3. CDR3 nucleotide sequence: TGTGCCAGCAGCCAACCGGGGACTAGCGGGAGCACAGATACGCAGTATTTT. Protein product: CASSQPGTSGSTDTQYF.

In this sample, this clonotype turned up a few times. The chain's CDR3 is CASSRYRVITPKTEAFF. The CDR3 DNA is TGTGCCAGCAGCCGCTACAGGGTTATCACCCCGAAGACTGAAGCTTTCTTT. This chain connects TRBV14 to TRBJ1-1; tentative D call: TRBD1 (6 bases). Germline V gene sequence: CDR1 SGHDN, CDR2 FVKESK. The CDR3 totals 17 residues. V lost 4 bases, J lost 5 bases, and 23 bases lay in between.

The sample holds a few counts of this clonotype. The chain links TRBV29-1 to TRBJ1-2, with D hard to call. This CDR3 is built from 14 residues. The germline V gene encodes CDR1 SQVTM and CDR2 ANQGSEA. V lost 4 bases and J 3 bases, leaving 15 bases between the germline ends. The CDR3 region has the DNA TGCAGCGTTGTGAAGGGATTCGTGGACTATGGCTACACCTTC. This encodes CSVVKGFVDYGYTF.

Ten or more counts support this clonotype. The chain has TRBV10-3 and TRBJ2-7; 10 bases fit TRBD2. V was pared by 2 bases and J by 0 bases, with 13 bases of the junction left unmatched. The CDR3 is made up of 19 amino acids. Germline V gene sequence: CDR1 ENHRY, CDR2 SYGVKD. CDR3 amino acids: CAISEIPLAGAMNSYEQYF. The CDR3 DNA reads TGTGCCATCAGTGAGATCCCCCTAGCGGGGGCGATGAACTCCTACGAGCAGTACTTC.

In this sample, this clonotype turned up a few times. The chain employs TRBV20-1 and TRBJ1-3; D may be TRBD1 (6 bases). From germline, CDR1 is DFQATT and CDR2 SNEGSKA (reference sequence). CDR3 length equals 14 residues. V lost 2 bases, J lost 4 bases, and 12 bases lay in between. This CDR3 reads CSARWGAKGNTIYF. DNA of the CDR3: TGCAGTGCTAGATGGGGGGCGAAAGGAAACACCATATATTTT.

This clonotype was detected only a few times. As DNA, the CDR3 is TGTGCCAGTTCTCCCGGTCGGGGAGGTACCACCGGGGAGCTGTTTTTT. This gives the protein CASSPGRGGTTGELFF. The gene calls are TRBV5-8 and TRBJ2-2; tentative D call: TRBD2 (6 bases). The CDR3 has 16 residues. V was trimmed by 8 bases and J by 4 bases, leaving 21 bases between them. Germline V lookup: CDR1 SGHTS, CDR2 YDEGEE.

This clonotype was seen only a few times. J is TRBJ2-3 and V is TRBV10-1; tentatively, D is TRBD1 or TRBD2 (7 bases each). This CDR3 contains 14 residues. V lost 5 bases, J lost 6 bases, and 15 bases lay in between. Germline V gene sequence: CDR1 WNHNN, CDR2 SYGVQD (reference sequence). DNA of the CDR3: TGCGCCAGCAGTCCAGGGGGGGGCCGGGATACGCAGTATTTT. Its translation is CASSPGGGRDTQYF.

Only a few counts were recorded for this clonotype. V is TRBV4-2 and J is TRBJ2-3, with 10 bases that match TRBD2. The J segment lost 1 base and the V segment lost 4 bases, leaving 5 bases of the junction unmatched. The CDR3 length is 16 residues. Germline CDR1 and CDR2: LGHNA and YNFKEQ. CDR3 sequence reads: CASSLLGTSGTDTQYF. DNA of the CDR3: TGTGCCAGCAGCCTACTTGGGACTAGCGGCACAGATACGCAGTATTTT.

This clonotype occurred many times. CDR3 DNA sequence: TGCGCCAGCAGCTTGGAATGGGGGACTGAAGCTTTCTTT. Its translation is CASSLEWGTEAFF. The V and J genes are TRBV5-1 and TRBJ1-1; D possibly corresponds to TRBD1 (5 bases). The CDR3 length is 13 residues. V gave up 0 bases and J gave up 5 bases, with 8 bases separating them. Germline V gene sequence: CDR1 SGHRS, CDR2 YFSETQ.

The chain links TRBV18 to TRBJ2-5; D not certain. The germline gives CDR1 KGHSH, CDR2 LQKENI. With 6 bases removed from V and 2 bases from J, the gap between germline ends came to 13 bases. The CDR3 contains 14 residues. The DNA for the CDR3 is TGTGCCAGCTCCTCACCGGCAGAACAAGAGACCCAGTACTTC. Translation: CASSSPAEQETQYF.

This clonotype showed up just a few times. In nucleotides, the CDR3 is TGTGCCAGCAGCTTAGGAGGCCAAGCCCAAGAGACCCAGTACTTC. Amino acids: CASSLGGQAQETQYF. The chain uses TRBV7-9 and TRBJ2-5; D gene ambiguous. Between the trimmed V and J ends, which lost 1 base and 1 base, there was a span of 10 bases. The germline gives CDR1 SEHNR, CDR2 FQNEAQ (reference sequence). The CDR3 extends over 15 amino acids.

Of note for this clonotype: Likely a read error: the CDR3 ends without its conserved phenylalanine or tryptophan. The rearrangement uses TRBV12-3 or TRBV12-4 and TRBJ1-1, with TRBD1 as a possible D gene (5 bases). The CDR3 is made up of 13 amino acids. Deletions cut 6 bases from V and 1 base from J, with 9 bases between. The CDR3 protein is CASRTQGNTEAFY. In DNA, the CDR3 is TGTGCCAGCAGAACCCAGGGGAACACTGAAGCTTTCTAT.

This clonotype was counted only a few times. The V and J genes are TRBV7-8 and TRBJ1-3, with no clear D. The germline V and J ends were trimmed by 3 bases and 2 bases, with 5 bases remaining between them. This CDR3 is 13 amino acids long. Per the germline V gene, CDR1 is SGHVS and CDR2 is FQNEAQ. Written as DNA, the CDR3 is TGTGCCAGCAGCTTTTCTGCTGGAAACACCATATATTTT. Translating gives CASSFSAGNTIYF.

This clonotype was seen repeatedly, ten times or more. The rearrangement links TRBV28 to TRBJ1-1, with D unresolved. Per the germline V gene, CDR1 is MDHEN and CDR2 is SYDVKM. The CDR3 sequence is 13 residues long. Trimming cost V 5 bases and J 0 bases, with 7 bases left between them. The CDR3 spells CASSAYMNTEAFF. The CDR3 DNA follows: TGTGCCAGCAGTGCCTACATGAACACTGAAGCTTTCTTT.

This clonotype was seen only a few times. This chain joins TRBV7-2 and TRBJ2-4; the match to TRBD1 covers 8 bases. Per the germline V gene, CDR1 is SGHTA and CDR2 is FQGNSA. The CDR3 has 14 residues. Trimming took 1 base from V and 9 from J; bases not matched to a gene: 5. The CDR3 spells CASSLDSTGGIQYF. The CDR3 DNA sequence: TGTGCCAGCAGCTTAGATAGCACAGGGGGCATTCAGTACTTC.

This clonotype was counted between two and nine times. V gene TRBV10-1 combines with J gene TRBJ2-3; D gene unclear. Trimming took 3 bases from V and 2 from J, leaving 6 bases between them. The CDR3 runs 13 residues. From germline, CDR1 is WNHNN and CDR2 SYGVQD (reference sequence). CDR3 DNA: TGCGCCAGCAGTGACAGGCCCACAGATACGCAGTATTTT. Protein product: CASSDRPTDTQYF.

The chain couples TRBV5-6 to TRBJ2-5; D remains unclear. CDR3 size: 11 residues. In germline, CDR1 is SGHDT, CDR2 YYEEEE. V dropped 3 bases and J dropped 10 bases, with 10 bases sitting between them. The CDR3 protein is CASSSYRHQYF. The CDR3 DNA is TGTGCCAGCAGCTCCTACAGACACCAGTACTTC.

J is TRBJ2-7 and V is TRBV10-3; TRBD1 aligns across 8 bases. This CDR3 spans 13 amino acids. The germline V gene encodes CDR1 ENHRY and CDR2 SYGVKD. The V segment lost 6 bases and the J segment 3 bases; nucleotides outside the gene matches: 4. The chain's CDR3 is CAISPGTGYEQYF. Written as DNA, the CDR3 is TGTGCCATCAGCCCGGGGACAGGCTACGAGCAGTACTTC.

Turning to this clonotype: An end of the junction does not agree with germline; a read error may underlie this. The chain carries TRBV7-9 and TRBJ2-2, with TRBD2 matching 7 bases. The germline V gene encodes CDR1 SEHNR and CDR2 FQNEAQ (reference sequence). The CDR3 is made up of 14 amino acids. The CDR3 DNA is TGTACCAGCAGCCCAAGCGGGGACACCGGGGAGCTGTTTTTT. Translation gives CTSSPSGDTGELFF.

This sequence joins TRBV29-1 and TRBJ2-7; 9 bases align to TRBD2. The ends lost 1 base at V and 4 bases at J; junction bases unmatched: 5. Germline CDR1 is SQVTM and CDR2 is ANQGSEA. This CDR3 has 14 amino acids. The CDR3 loop is CSVEVPSGKYEQYF. Written as DNA, the CDR3 is TGCAGCGTTGAAGTGCCTAGCGGGAAATACGAGCAGTACTTC.

In its sample, this clonotype was seen a few times. The V and J genes are TRBV20-1 and TRBJ1-5; 9 nucleotides line up with TRBD1. J was trimmed by 3 bases and V by 5 bases; bases with no gene match: 8. Germline CDR1 reads DFQATT; CDR2 reads SNEGSKA (reference sequence). This CDR3 spans 15 amino acids. As DNA, the CDR3 is TGCAGTGCTTGGGCGACAGGGGGGAACAATCAGCCCCAGCATTTT. Its translation: CSAWATGGNNQPQHF.